Each of the 27 T cell receptor beta chains below was sequenced from the same sample in a study of cytomegalovirus exposure and HLA in healthy donors. With 60 Vbeta and 13 Jbeta primers, the PCR was carried out. Measured with immunoSEQ multiplex PCR; TCRdb has only the in-frame clones, and not every one. The repertoire includes approximately 140,000 clones, about three quarters of them detected once, and 1% to 1.5% sits in the top ten. Sequencing was done on a sample of PBMCs. These receptors came from a woman in her 40s in good health and CMV-seronegative.

This rearrangement joins TRBV7-3 to TRBJ2-1, with TRBD2 matching over 7 bases. The CDR3 contains 15 residues. V shed 5 bases and J 0 bases; nucleotides not matched to a gene: 4. The germline V gene has CDR1 SGHTA and CDR2 FQGTGA. The CDR3 loop reads CASSPGGSSYNEQFF. The CDR3 DNA follows: TGTGCCAGCAGCCCGGGGGGAAGCTCCTACAATGAGCAGTTCTTC.

This clone appeared once. V gene TRBV29-1 combines with J gene TRBJ2-5, with 8 bases fitting TRBD2. J was trimmed by 1 base and V by 3 bases; bases with no gene match: 1. The CDR3 loop spans 13 amino acids. The germline gives CDR1 SQVTM, CDR2 ANQGSEA. CDR3 DNA: TGCAGCGTTGATAGCGGGATCCAAGAGACCCAGTACTTC. Translation gives CSVDSGIQETQYF.

The chain couples TRBV2 to TRBJ2-4, with 10 bases that match TRBD1. Germline-derived CDR1 and CDR2 are SNHLY and FYNNEI. The J segment lost 8 bases and the V segment lost 3 bases, leaving 4 bases of the junction unmatched. The CDR3 loop spans 14 amino acids. CDR3 in DNA: TGTGCCAGCAGTGAGGACAGGGGGGAGGACATTCAGTACTTC. It specifies CASSEDRGEDIQYF. The full variable domain, rest sourced from reference TRBV2 and TRBJ2-4, is EPEVTQTPSHQVTQMGQEVILRCVPISNHLYFYWYRQILGQKVEFLVSFYNNEISEKSEIFDDQFSVERPDGSNFTLKIRSTKLEDSAMYFCASSEDRGEDIQYFGAGTRLSVL.

This chain connects TRBV6-6 to TRBJ2-1, with 8 bases fitting TRBD2. With V trimmed by 6 bases and J by 7 bases, 8 bases remained unmatched. The CDR3 contains 14 residues. CDR1 is MNHNY and CDR2 is SVGAGI in the germline V gene (reference sequence). The CDR3 region is CASSHGGAGNEQFF. The CDR3 DNA is TGTGCCAGCAGCCACGGGGGGGCAGGGAATGAGCAGTTCTTC.

The chain uses TRBV5-6 and TRBJ1-2; D may be TRBD1 (6 bases). CDR1 is SGHDT and CDR2 is YYEEEE in the germline V gene. Trimming stripped 1 base from V and 11 bases from J, with 12 bases between. This CDR3 is 12 amino acids long. The CDR3 sequence: CASSLLAGDYTF. The CDR3 bases are TGTGCCAGCAGCTTGCTGGCAGGGGATTACACCTTC.

This clone was found once. V and J are TRBV28 and TRBJ1-2; the match to TRBD1 covers 8 bases. The CDR3 is 17 residues long. Germline V gene data show CDR1 as MDHEN and CDR2 as SYDVKM. With V trimmed by 3 bases and J by 0 bases, 9 bases remained unmatched. The CDR3 region has the DNA TGTGCCAGCAGTTTGTGGGCAGGGGGCTCGTCTAACTATGGCTACACCTTC. It encodes CASSLWAGGSSNYGYTF.

In regard to this clone: Other DNA sequences within the sample encode an identical CDR3. The rearrangement links TRBV4-1 to TRBJ2-1; TRBD2 matches 13 bases. The germline CDR1 and CDR2 sequences are MGHRA and YSYEKL. The ends lost 0 bases at V and 4 bases at J; junction bases unmatched: 6. This CDR3 has 18 amino acids. CDR3 residues: CASSQDLTSGGTYNEQFF. CDR3 sequence (DNA): TGCGCCAGCAGCCAAGATTTGACTAGCGGGGGGACATACAATGAGCAGTTCTTC.

The V gene is TRBV2, the J gene TRBJ2-1; 9 bases match TRBD2. The CDR3 contains 15 residues. The V gene end was trimmed by 7 bases and the J gene end by 6 bases; junction bases not matched to a gene: 10. CDR1 is SNHLY, CDR2 FYNNEI, per germline. In nucleotides, the CDR3 is TGTGCCAGCATCTACGGCGGGGGGGTCAGCAATGAGCAGTTCTTC. It encodes CASIYGGGVSNEQFF.

The J gene is TRBJ2-3, the V gene TRBV7-9, with 12 positions matching TRBD2. V lost 5 bases and J lost 6; bases outside the gene matches: 3. Germline assignment: CDR1 SEHNR and CDR2 FQNEAQ (reference sequence). The CDR3 runs to 14 residues. DNA of the CDR3: TGTGCCAGCAGCAGGACTAGCGGGGTGGATACGCAGTATTTT. This sequence encodes CASSRTSGVDTQYF.

The gene calls are TRBV18 and TRBJ2-5, with 8 bases aligning to TRBD2. Trimming took 3 bases from V and 2 from J; bases not matched to a gene: 14. This CDR3 contains 18 residues. Per the germline V gene, CDR1 is KGHSH and CDR2 is LQKENI. The CDR3 DNA is TGTGCCAGCTCACCGCTTCAAAGGGGAACTAGCGGTCAAGAGACCCAGTACTTC. It codes for CASSPLQRGTSGQETQYF.

This chain links TRBV19 with TRBJ1-5; D call uncertain. The germline CDR1 and CDR2 sequences are LNHDA and SQIVND (reference sequence). The CDR3 runs to 15 residues. The V gene lost 5 bases and the J gene lost 0 bases, with 11 bases spanning the gap. In nucleotides, the CDR3 is TGTGCCAGTAGTGCGTACGGAGATAGCAATCAGCCCCAGCATTTT. Residues: CASSAYGDSNQPQHF.

The chain has TRBV28 and TRBJ1-6, with a possible D match to TRBD1 (5 bases). The germline V gene has CDR1 MDHEN and CDR2 SYDVKM. Trimming cost V 3 bases and J 8 bases, with 8 bases left between them. CDR3 length: 13 residues. The DNA of the CDR3 is TGTGCCAGCAGTTTGGACAACGATTCACCCCTCCACTTT. Translated: CASSLDNDSPLHF.

The gene calls are TRBV9 and TRBJ1-5; no reliable D call. V gave up 3 bases and J gave up 7 bases, with 14 bases separating them. Germline CDR1 is SGDLS and CDR2 is YYNGEE. The CDR3 sequence is 14 residues long. CDR3 in amino acids: CASSDSFTEQPQHF. CDR3 bases: TGTGCCAGCAGCGACTCGTTCACAGAACAGCCCCAGCATTTT.

The V gene is TRBV19, the J gene TRBJ1-5; 8 bases align to TRBD1. The V gene's germline CDR1 is LNHDA and CDR2 SQIVND (reference sequence). V lost 2 bases, J lost 6 bases, and 6 bases stayed unmatched. The CDR3 covers 15 residues. CDR3 region: CASSIWAGGRQPQHF. In nucleotides, the CDR3 is TGTGCCAGTAGTATATGGGCAGGGGGCCGTCAGCCCCAGCATTTT.

The chain is built from TRBV6-5 and TRBJ1-1, with a weak D call TRBD1 (6 bases). Germline V gene sequence: CDR1 MNHEY, CDR2 SVGAGI. V was clipped by 2 bases and J by 4 bases, with 8 bases between them. The CDR3 totals 13 residues. CDR3 DNA sequence: TGTGCCAGCAGTTACGGGGGCGTCACTGAAGCTTTCTTT. This encodes CASSYGGVTEAFF.

The chain combines TRBV5-1 with TRBJ1-1, with unresolved D. This CDR3 is built from 16 residues. Germline V gives CDR1 SGHRS, CDR2 YFSETQ. With 3 bases removed from V and 0 bases from J, the gap between germline ends came to 15 bases. The CDR3 DNA is TGCGCCAGCAGCTCCCTTTGGGGAGAAATGAACACTGAAGCTTTCTTT. Translation gives CASSSLWGEMNTEAFF.

The count of this clone is one. CDR3 coding DNA: TGTGCTAGTGGTCCTCAAGCCGGGCTAGCGTTCTTC. This sequence encodes CASGPQAGLAFF. V gene TRBV12-5 combines with J gene TRBJ2-1, with D maybe TRBD2 (5 bases). Germline CDR1 reads LGHNT; CDR2 reads FRNRAP. This CDR3 has 12 amino acids. Trimming shortened V by 5 bases and J by 15 bases, and 17 bases separated the two germline ends.

This clone was counted a few times. The junction does not match germline at one end; this may be a read error. The J gene is TRBJ1-5, the V gene TRBV2; maybe TRBD1 (5 bases). The CDR3 consists of 14 residues. Germline-derived CDR1 and CDR2 are SNHLY and FYNNEI. CDR3 residues: CASSEAYDRAILFF. Written as DNA, the CDR3 is TGTGCCAGCAGTGAAGCGTATGACAGAGCAATCCTATTTTTT.

The chain joins TRBV6-1 to TRBJ2-7; 8 positions match TRBD1. The CDR3 consists of 14 residues. The germline CDR1 and CDR2 sequences are MNHNS and SASEGT. V lost 6 bases, J lost 4 bases, and 8 bases stayed unmatched. The CDR3 sequence: CASREAGGEYEQYF. DNA of the CDR3: TGTGCCAGCAGGGAGGCAGGGGGCGAATACGAGCAGTACTTC.

The chain uses TRBV6-5 and TRBJ2-2; 8 bases match TRBD2. The CDR3 is 13 amino acids. With 5 bases clipped from V and 7 bases from J, the junction kept 3 bases outside the gene matches. The germline gives CDR1 MNHEY, CDR2 SVGAGI. The CDR3 bases are TGTGCCAGCAGTCACAGCGGGGGCGGGGAGCTGTTTTTT. It specifies CASSHSGGGELFF.

The gene calls are TRBV19 and TRBJ2-7; 9 nucleotides line up with TRBD1. This CDR3 contains 15 residues. Germline V gene lookup returns CDR1 LNHDA and CDR2 SQIVND (reference sequence). V lost 4 bases and J lost 4; bases outside the gene matches: 8. The CDR3 region is CASSKTGTGKYEQYV. CDR3 nucleotides: TGTGCCAGTAGTAAAACCGGGACAGGGAAGTACGAGCAGTACGTC.

This clone is a singleton in its sample. The V call is TRBV11-3, the J call TRBJ1-1; the D gene is possibly TRBD1 (5 bases). Germline loops: CDR1 SGHNT, CDR2 YENEEA. The V and J ends lost 6 bases and 0 bases respectively, with 17 bases between them. The CDR3 consists of 16 residues. The CDR3 loop reads CASRKKTANMNTEAFF. The CDR3 coding sequence is TGTGCCAGCAGAAAGAAGACAGCGAACATGAACACTGAAGCTTTCTTT.

The V call is TRBV9, the J call TRBJ1-1; D unclear. V lost 4 bases to trimming and J lost 0 bases, with 16 bases between them. CDR1 SGDLS and CDR2 YYNGEE come from the germline V gene. This CDR3 contains 16 residues. This CDR3 is CASSSSRYSMNTEAFF. In DNA form, the CDR3 reads TGTGCCAGCAGCTCCTCTCGTTACAGCATGAACACTGAAGCTTTCTTT.

This rearrangement joins TRBV5-6 to TRBJ2-7; D remains unclear. V shed 1 base and J shed 11 bases, with 13 bases lying between them. This CDR3 spans 12 amino acids. CDR1 is SGHDT and CDR2 is YYEEEE in the germline V gene. The CDR3 DNA follows: TGTGCCAGCAGCTTGCTCTCTACAGATAAGTACTTC. This codes for CASSLLSTDKYF.

The chain combines TRBV29-1 with TRBJ2-5; TRBD2 agrees at 10 bases. J was trimmed by 5 bases and V by 3 bases; bases with no gene match: 3. The germline V gene has CDR1 SQVTM and CDR2 ANQGSEA. This CDR3 has 13 amino acids. In DNA, the CDR3 is TGCAGCGTTGAGCCTAGCGGGGGTGAGACCCAGTACTTC. Its translation is CSVEPSGGETQYF.

This clone was detected once. J is TRBJ2-1 and V is TRBV6-4; TRBD2 is a possible D gene (5 bases). V was pared by 4 bases and J by 5 bases, with 12 bases between. The CDR3 length is 14 residues. The germline V gene has CDR1 MRHNA and CDR2 SNTAGT. CDR3 DNA sequence: TGTGCCAGCAGTGTAGGTTCTAGCAACAATGAGCAGTTCTTC. It yields the protein CASSVGSSNNEQFF.

The chain joins TRBV5-5 to TRBJ1-6; possible D gene TRBD1, 5 bases. The V gene lost 1 base and the J gene lost 0 bases, with 11 bases spanning the gap. CDR1 is SGHKS, CDR2 YYEKEE, per germline (reference sequence). There are 17 residues in the CDR3. The CDR3 reads CASSLRPGGSYNSPLHF. DNA for the CDR3: TGTGCCAGCAGCTTGCGGCCCGGGGGCTCCTATAATTCACCCCTCCACTTT.